This T cell receptor (beta chain) was obtained from a study of metastatic and nonmetastatic thyroid tumors. Turning to the study itself: Where malignant and benign thyroid patients were concerned, repertoires were compared across blood and tumor or nodule tissue.

Before thyroid surgery, none of the patients had received any treatment. CDR1 and CDR2 (germline): LGHNA, YSLEER. V was trimmed by 4 bases and J by 6 bases, leaving 18 bases between them. The CDR3 spans 16 residues. This clone has just a few counts. From the PCR reads, TCRdb re-called clones with MiXCR. Among 72,000 or so clones listed, roughly 18% were seen once. The J gene is TRBJ2-2, the V gene TRBV4-3, with TRBD2 as a possible D gene (7 bases). The sequenced sample was blood. The receptor was derived from a female donor with papillary thyroid cancer or a benign thyroid nodule (not recorded which). Some clones in this sample may be carry-over from other donors' samples. The CDR3 DNA follows: TGCGCCAGCAGCCCCCTAAGGGGGGGGAGCTCCGGGGAGCTGTTTTTT. Its translation: CASSPLRGGSSGELFF.